The clone carrying this TCR beta chain turned up a few times. The CDR3 extends over 16 amino acids. V was trimmed by 2 bases and J by 8 bases, leaving 21 bases between them. CDR1 is SGHTA and CDR2 is FQGNSA in the germline V gene. The data were obtained in a study of blood T cell repertoires in COVID-19. About the research overall: From the United States, Italy and Spain came samples of acute and convalescent COVID-19. T cells, B-cell-depleted T cells, or PBMCs supplied cDNA or gDNA.

In the study's own analysis: Amplification from reference gene primers served as the basis for estimated nucleated cell counts. Data came from immunoSEQ multiplex PCR; TCRdb stores just in-frame clones and leaves some out. The DNA was the basis for D and trimming; V, J and clone size are from that table. The data contain a few hundred thousand clones, roughly 90% of them singletons. The receptor comes from a man younger than 30 who had recovered from COVID-19. The chain uses TRBV7-2 and TRBJ1-2, with D uncertain. The sequenced sample consisted of peripheral blood. In DNA form, the CDR3 reads TGTGCCAGCAGCTTACTGGGATCTGAACCAGCGGGGGGCTACACCTTC. Amino acids: CASSLLGSEPAGGYTF.